A single sample gave rise to the 10 T cell receptor beta chains below, sequenced in a study of control samples from healthy donors and cancer patients. Sequencing was performed with immunoSEQ multiplex PCR; in TCRdb, only in-frame clones are kept and a portion is missing. The table shows about 120,000 clones, with around 89% occurring only once. Material for sequencing was blood. The source is a man aged 35-49 years in good health.

The V and J genes are TRBV7-8 and TRBJ1-2; perhaps TRBD1 as D (6 bases). In germline, CDR1 is SGHVS, CDR2 FQNEAQ. With 5 bases removed from V and 2 bases from J, the gap between germline ends came to 15 bases. This CDR3 region has 15 residues. Here the CDR3 DNA reads TGTGCCAGCAGCGAACAGGGAAACAAAAACTATGGCTACACCTTC. Translated, it gives CASSEQGNKNYGYTF.

CDR3 amino acids: CASRDLQGGTDTQYF. In DNA, the CDR3 is TGTGCCAGCAGGGACTTACAAGGAGGGACAGATACGCAGTATTTT. The V call is TRBV2, the J call TRBJ2-3, with D possibly being TRBD2 (6 bases). This CDR3 contains 15 residues. The germline V and J ends were trimmed by 6 bases and 3 bases, with 16 bases remaining between them. Germline V gene data show CDR1 as SNHLY and CDR2 as FYNNEI.

This clone is a singleton in its sample. This rearrangement joins TRBV4-3 to TRBJ2-3; D could derive from TRBD1 or TRBD2 (5 bases each). Germline CDR1 reads LGHNA; CDR2 reads YSLEER. The CDR3 consists of 15 residues. The germline V and J ends were trimmed by 1 base and 0 bases, with 8 bases remaining between them. The CDR3 coding sequence is TGCGCCAGCAGCCAAGGGGACCCGAGCACAGATACGCAGTATTTT. Its protein product is CASSQGDPSTDTQYF.

The chain joins TRBV9 to TRBJ2-3; 13 bases are shared with TRBD2. V lost 6 bases to trimming and J lost 3 bases; unmatched junction nucleotides: 4. The CDR3 length is 15 residues. Germline CDR1 is SGDLS and CDR2 is YYNGEE. In nucleotides, the CDR3 is TGTGCCAGCACCACGGGACTAGCGGGGACAGATACGCAGTATTTT. This codes for CASTTGLAGTDTQYF.

The chain joins TRBV7-8 to TRBJ2-7; D gene unclear. Germline CDR1 reads SGHVS; CDR2 reads FQNEAQ. V was cut by 5 bases and J by 2 bases, with 13 bases left in between. The CDR3 spans 14 residues. The CDR3 spells CASSAGRSPYEQYF. The DNA of the CDR3 is TGTGCCAGCAGCGCAGGCAGGAGTCCCTACGAGCAGTACTTC.

The chain combines TRBV5-6 with TRBJ1-5, with 8 bases matching TRBD1. Germline V lookup: CDR1 SGHDT, CDR2 YYEEEE. This CDR3 region has 16 residues. With 4 bases clipped from V and 1 base from J, the junction kept 7 bases outside the gene matches. The CDR3, as DNA: TGTGCCAGCAGCCAAGGGGACAGGAGGAGCAATCAGCCCCAGCATTTT. Protein sequence: CASSQGDRRSNQPQHF.

CDR3 region: CASALRVNTEAFF. In DNA form, the CDR3 reads TGTGCCAGCGCTCTACGGGTGAACACTGAAGCTTTCTTT. The V call is TRBV5-8, the J call TRBJ1-1, with D uncertain. Trimming removed 7 bases from V and 0 bases from J, with 10 bases in between. Germline V gives CDR1 SGHTS, CDR2 YDEGEE. CDR3 length: 13 amino acids. The entire variable domain, with the rest obtained from reference TRBV5-8 and TRBJ1-1, is as follows: EAGVTQSPTHLIKTRGQQATLRCSPISGHTSVYWYQQALGLGLQFLLWYDEGEERNRGNFPPRFSGRQFPNYSSELNVNALELEDSALYLCASALRVNTEAFFGQGTRLTVV.

V gene TRBV12-2 combines with J gene TRBJ1-1. TRBV12-2 represents a pseudogene. The CDR3 sequence is 14 residues long. DNA of the CDR3: TGTGCAAGTCGCTCGGGACGGATGAACACTGAAGCTTTCTTT. Translated, it gives CASRSGRMNTEAFF.

This chain connects TRBV24-1 to TRBJ1-5, with no clear D. The CDR3 sequence is 12 residues long. Germline assignment: CDR1 KGHDR and CDR2 SFDVKD. V shed 9 bases and J shed 0 bases, with 5 bases lying between them. This CDR3 reads CATGDSNQPQHF. The CDR3 bases are TGTGCCACCGGGGATAGCAATCAGCCCCAGCATTTT.

V usage is TRBV28 and J usage is TRBJ1-1; 8 bases agree with TRBD1. This CDR3 is built from 18 residues. Germline assignment: CDR1 MDHEN and CDR2 SYDVKM. The V gene end was trimmed by 3 bases and the J gene end by 2 bases; junction bases not matched to a gene: 14. CDR3 region: CASSFSRPLGQANTEAFF. The CDR3 DNA sequence: TGTGCCAGCAGTTTTTCGCGCCCCTTGGGACAGGCAAACACTGAAGCTTTCTTT.